Listed below are T cell receptor beta chains from one sample, sequenced in a study of cytomegalovirus exposure and HLA in healthy donors. Clones were sequenced by immunoSEQ multiplex PCR, and TCRdb holds only the in-frame ones, with some missing. This table holds 120,000 or so clones. The source material was PBMCs. These receptors were obtained from a man aged 18 to 29 in good health and CMV-seronegative. Both conserved end residues are part of each CDR3. D genes are given only for firm matches.

J: TRBJ2-3; V: TRBV10-2; D: -; DNA: TGCGCCAGCAGCTCCCTGGATACGCAGTATTTT; CDR3: CASSSLDTQYF
J: TRBJ1-5; V: TRBV10-2; D: -; DNA: TGCGCCAGCAACCGGGGGGCGGGATCTAGCAATCAGCCCCAGCATTTT; CDR3: CASNRGAGSSNQPQHF
J: TRBJ2-2; V: TRBV11-3; D: TRBD2; DNA: TGTGCCAGCAGCTGGGGACTAGCGGGGGGGCCGGGCACCGGGGAGCTGTTTTTT; CDR3: CASSWGLAGGPGTGELFF
J: TRBJ2-7; V: TRBV7-9; D: -; DNA: TGTGCCAGCAGCTTAGTAGAGGGAATCTCCTACGAGCAGTACTTC; CDR3: CASSLVEGISYEQYF
J: TRBJ2-2; V: TRBV9; D: -; DNA: TGTGCCAGCAGTGAAACTGCGGGACCGGGACAGACGAACACCGGGGAGCTGTTTTTT; CDR3: CASSETAGPGQTNTGELFF
J: TRBJ1-1; V: TRBV6-1; D: -; DNA: TGTGCCACCGGGACTGAAGCTTTCTTT; CDR3: CATGTEAFF
J: TRBJ2-1; V: TRBV5-1; D: TRBD2; DNA: TGCGCCAGCAGCTTACTAGCGGGGGGCCTCAATGAGCAGTTCTTC; CDR3: CASSLLAGGLNEQFF
J: TRBJ2-3; V: TRBV5-4; D: TRBD2; DNA: TGTGCCAGCAGCTATCCCATAGCGGGAGGCGGCACAGATACGCAGTATTTT; CDR3: CASSYPIAGGGTDTQYF
J: TRBJ1-2; V: TRBV28; D: -; DNA: TGTGCCCTAGGAGAGAACTATGGCTACACCTTC; CDR3: CALGENYGYTF
J: TRBJ2-4; V: TRBV28; D: -; DNA: TGTGCCAGCAACCAACTGGGGCTGTCCAAAAACATTCAGTACTTC; CDR3: CASNQLGLSKNIQYF
J: TRBJ1-2; V: TRBV27; D: -; DNA: TGTGCCAGCAGTGGCTCGGGACATAACTATGGCTACACCTTC; CDR3: CASSGSGHNYGYTF
J: TRBJ1-2; V: TRBV5-5; D: -; DNA: TGTGCCAGCAGCTTATTCCGCCAGGGCTCCGTTGGGGGCTACACCTTC; CDR3: CASSLFRQGSVGGYTF
J: TRBJ2-5; V: TRBV10-3; D: -; DNA: TGTGCCAACGCCCCGGGACACGTGGAGACCCAGTACTTC; CDR3: CANAPGHVETQYF
J: TRBJ2-7; V: TRBV28; D: TRBD1; DNA: TGTGCCAGCAGAGCTCGGACAGGGGCGATCGAGCAGTACTTC; CDR3: CASRARTGAIEQYF
J: TRBJ2-7; V: TRBV10-3; D: TRBD1; DNA: TGTGCCATCAGCGAACCCAGGGGGCGGGCGGTCGAGCAGTACTTC; CDR3: CAISEPRGRAVEQYF
J: TRBJ1-1; V: TRBV28; D: -; DNA: TGTGCCAGCAGGAGCCCGGGTTACACTGAAGCTTTCTTT; CDR3: CASRSPGYTEAFF
J: TRBJ1-2; V: TRBV6-5; D: -; DNA: TGTGCCACCAACAGGGAAAAGGGCTATGGCTACACCTTC; CDR3: CATNREKGYGYTF
J: TRBJ1-4; V: TRBV9; D: -; DNA: TGTGCCAGCAGCGTAGGAAGTGGAGCAACTAATGAAAAACTGTTTTTT; CDR3: CASSVGSGATNEKLFF
J: TRBJ2-7; V: TRBV15; D: -; DNA: TGTGCCACCAGCAGAGATGCGGACATATACGAGCAGTACTTC; CDR3: CATSRDADIYEQYF
J: TRBJ1-2; V: TRBV5-4; D: TRBD1; DNA: TGTGCCAGCAGCTCCCTAGGGACAGTTAACTATGGCTACACCTTC; CDR3: CASSSLGTVNYGYTF
J: TRBJ2-7; V: TRBV18; D: -; DNA: TGTGCCAGCTCACCACCGAACAGCCCCTACGAGCAGTACTTC; CDR3: CASSPPNSPYEQYF
J: TRBJ1-2; V: TRBV15; D: -; DNA: TGTGCCACCAGCAGAGATATCAATACTCCTGGCTACACCTTC; CDR3: CATSRDINTPGYTF
J: TRBJ2-3; V: TRBV5-1; D: -; DNA: TGCGCCAGCGCCGTGGGGGCGGGAGCACGAGATACGCAGTATTTT; CDR3: CASAVGAGARDTQYF
J: TRBJ1-1; V: TRBV5-1; D: TRBD1; DNA: TGCGCCAGCAGCGCCGGGACAGGGGCCGCTGAAGCTTTCTTT; CDR3: CASSAGTGAAEAFF
J: TRBJ1-1; V: TRBV7-8; D: -; DNA: TGTGCCAGCAGCCAACCAGGCACTGAAGCTTTCTTT; CDR3: CASSQPGTEAFF
J: TRBJ2-2; V: TRBV7-9; D: -; DNA: TGTGCCAGCAGCTTACCGACAGGTTACCTCACCGGGGAGCTGTTTTTT; CDR3: CASSLPTGYLTGELFF
J: TRBJ2-3; V: TRBV6-5; D: TRBD2; DNA: TGTGCCAGCAGTTATGGTAGCGGGAGCTTCGGGGATACGCAGTATTTT; CDR3: CASSYGSGSFGDTQYF
J: TRBJ1-1; V: TRBV6-5; D: -; DNA: TGTGCCAGCAGTTACTTGGGGGGGCACACTGAAGCTTTCTTT; CDR3: CASSYLGGHTEAFF
J: TRBJ2-7; V: TRBV5-4; D: -; DNA: TGTGCCAGCAGCTTGGTCGGGGACGAGCAGTACTTC; CDR3: CASSLVGDEQYF
J: TRBJ1-5; V: TRBV2; D: TRBD1; DNA: TGTGCCAGCAGCGAAAGACAGGGCTTAAACAATCAGCCCCAGCATTTT; CDR3: CASSERQGLNNQPQHF
J: TRBJ2-3; V: TRBV9; D: -; DNA: TGTGCCAGCAGCGGTGGAGGGTCGTTGAAAACAGATACGCAGTATTTT; CDR3: CASSGGGSLKTDTQYF
J: TRBJ2-3; V: TRBV18; D: TRBD2; DNA: TGTGCCAGCTCAGCCATTCAGCGGGGGGGCACAGATACGCAGTATTTT; CDR3: CASSAIQRGGTDTQYF
J: TRBJ2-5; V: TRBV5-1; D: TRBD2; DNA: TGCGCCAGCAGCGCGGCGGGCGGGGGGGCCCGGGAGACCCAGTACTTC; CDR3: CASSAAGGGARETQYF
J: TRBJ1-6; V: TRBV25-1; D: -; DNA: TGTGCCAGCAGTGGAGGAGGCAATTCACCCCTCCACTTT; CDR3: CASSGGGNSPLHF
J: TRBJ1-1; V: TRBV29-1; D: -; DNA: TGCAGCGTTGAAGAGGCAGACAGAGCTTTCTTT; CDR3: CSVEEADRAFF
J: TRBJ2-7; V: TRBV28; D: -; DNA: TGTGCCAGCAGTTTATCCTACTACGAGCAGTACTTC; CDR3: CASSLSYYEQYF
J: TRBJ1-6; V: TRBV10-1; D: -; DNA: TGCGCCAGCAGTGAGTTGCGGGATTCACCCCTCCACTTT; CDR3: CASSELRDSPLHF
J: TRBJ1-5; V: TRBV19; D: -; DNA: TGTGCCAGTAGTCCAACAGGGAGTCGCAATCAGCCCCAGCATTTT; CDR3: CASSPTGSRNQPQHF